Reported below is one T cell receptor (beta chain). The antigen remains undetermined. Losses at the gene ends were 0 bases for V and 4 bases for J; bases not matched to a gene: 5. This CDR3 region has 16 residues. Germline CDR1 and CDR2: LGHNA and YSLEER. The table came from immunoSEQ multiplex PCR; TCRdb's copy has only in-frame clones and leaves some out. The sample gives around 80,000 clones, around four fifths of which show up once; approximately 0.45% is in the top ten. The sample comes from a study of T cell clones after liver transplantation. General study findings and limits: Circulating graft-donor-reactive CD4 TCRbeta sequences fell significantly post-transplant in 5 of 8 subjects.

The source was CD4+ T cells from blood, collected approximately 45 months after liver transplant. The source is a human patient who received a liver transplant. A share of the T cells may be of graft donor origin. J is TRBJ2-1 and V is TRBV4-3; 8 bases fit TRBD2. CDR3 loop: CASSQDVQRGYNEQFF. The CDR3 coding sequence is TGCGCCAGCAGCCAAGATGTCCAGCGGGGGTACAATGAGCAGTTCTTC.